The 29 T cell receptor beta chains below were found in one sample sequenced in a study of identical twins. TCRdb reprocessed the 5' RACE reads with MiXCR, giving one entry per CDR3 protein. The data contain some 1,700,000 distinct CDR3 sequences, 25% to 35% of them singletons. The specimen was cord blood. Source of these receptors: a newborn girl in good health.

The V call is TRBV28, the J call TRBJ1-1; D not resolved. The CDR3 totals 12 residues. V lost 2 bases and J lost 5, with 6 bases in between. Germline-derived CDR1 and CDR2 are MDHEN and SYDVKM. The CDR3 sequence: CASSLRWTEAFF. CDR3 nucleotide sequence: TGTGCCAGCAGTTTAAGGTGGACTGAAGCTTTCTTT.

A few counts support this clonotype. The CDR3 region has the DNA TGCAGCGCCGCGACTAGTTGGGGCACCGGGGAGCTGTTTTTT. Translation: CSAATSWGTGELFF. This sequence joins TRBV29-1 and TRBJ2-2; a weak D match, TRBD2 (6 bases). V lost 7 bases to trimming and J lost 4 bases, with 16 bases between them. In germline, CDR1 is SQVTM, CDR2 ANQGSEA. The CDR3 totals 14 residues.

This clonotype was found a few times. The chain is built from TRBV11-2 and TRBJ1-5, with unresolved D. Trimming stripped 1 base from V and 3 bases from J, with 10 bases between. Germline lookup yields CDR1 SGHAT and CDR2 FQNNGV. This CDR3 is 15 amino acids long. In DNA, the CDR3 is TGTGCCAGCAGCTTAGGGGCAGGCCACAATCAGCCCCAGCATTTT. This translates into CASSLGAGHNQPQHF. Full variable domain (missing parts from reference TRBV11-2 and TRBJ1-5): EAGVAQSPRYKIIEKRQSVAFWCNPISGHATLYWYQQILGQGPKLLIQFQNNGVVDDSQLPKDRFSAERLKGVDSTLKIQPAKLEDSAVYLCASSLGAGHNQPQHFGDGTRLSIL.

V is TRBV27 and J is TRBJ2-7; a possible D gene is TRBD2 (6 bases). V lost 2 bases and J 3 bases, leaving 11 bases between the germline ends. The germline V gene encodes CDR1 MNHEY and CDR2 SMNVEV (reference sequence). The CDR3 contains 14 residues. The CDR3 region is CASSLLGGDYEQYF. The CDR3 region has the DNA TGTGCCAGCAGTTTACTGGGAGGAGACTACGAGCAGTACTTC.

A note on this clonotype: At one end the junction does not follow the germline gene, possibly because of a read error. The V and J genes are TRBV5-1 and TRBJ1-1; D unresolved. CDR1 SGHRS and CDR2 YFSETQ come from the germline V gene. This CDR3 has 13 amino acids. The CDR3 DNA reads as TGCACCAGCAGAGTCTCTGGGAACACTGAAGCTTTCTTT. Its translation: CTSRVSGNTEAFF.

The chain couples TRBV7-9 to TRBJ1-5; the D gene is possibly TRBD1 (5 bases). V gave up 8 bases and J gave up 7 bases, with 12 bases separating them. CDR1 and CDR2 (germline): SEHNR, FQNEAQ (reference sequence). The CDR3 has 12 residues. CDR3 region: CASGQGGQPQHF. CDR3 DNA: TGTGCCAGCGGGCAGGGCGGGCAGCCCCAGCATTTT.

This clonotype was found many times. The CDR3 protein is CASSFDRGNTEAFF. For the CDR3, the DNA is TGTGCCAGCAGTTTCGACAGGGGGAACACTGAAGCTTTCTTT. The chain uses TRBV12-3 or TRBV12-4 and TRBJ1-1, with 8 bases aligning to TRBD1. Unmatched junction bases numbered 1, after V lost 3 bases and J lost 1 base. The CDR3 length is 14 residues.

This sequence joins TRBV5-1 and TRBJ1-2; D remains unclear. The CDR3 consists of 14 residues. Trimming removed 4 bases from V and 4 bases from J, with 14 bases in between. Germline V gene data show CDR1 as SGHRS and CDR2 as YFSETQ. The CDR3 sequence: CASSPGLGGYGYTF. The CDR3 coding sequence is TGCGCCAGCAGCCCCGGCCTGGGTGGCTATGGCTACACCTTC.

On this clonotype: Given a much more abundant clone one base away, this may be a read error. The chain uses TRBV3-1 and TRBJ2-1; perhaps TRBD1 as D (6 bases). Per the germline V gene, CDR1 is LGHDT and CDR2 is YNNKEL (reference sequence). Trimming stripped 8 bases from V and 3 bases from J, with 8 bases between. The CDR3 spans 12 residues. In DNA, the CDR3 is TGTGCCAGCGGGACATTCTACAATGAGCAGTTCTTC. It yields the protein CASGTFYNEQFF.

In nucleotides, the CDR3 is TGTGCCAGCAGCCCTCAGGGGGCGATCCCCTACGAGCAGTACTTC. Amino acid sequence: CASSPQGAIPYEQYF. The J gene is TRBJ2-7, the V gene TRBV3-1; TRBD1 matches at 8 bases. Trimming took 4 bases from V and 2 from J; bases not matched to a gene: 7. This CDR3 comprises 15 residues. CDR1 and CDR2 (germline): LGHDT, YNNKEL (reference sequence).

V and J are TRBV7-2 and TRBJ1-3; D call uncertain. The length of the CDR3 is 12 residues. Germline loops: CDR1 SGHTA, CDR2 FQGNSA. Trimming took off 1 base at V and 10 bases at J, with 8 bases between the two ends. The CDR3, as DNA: TGTGCCAGCAGCTTAGAGGGCAGAACCATATATTTT. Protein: CASSLEGRTIYF.

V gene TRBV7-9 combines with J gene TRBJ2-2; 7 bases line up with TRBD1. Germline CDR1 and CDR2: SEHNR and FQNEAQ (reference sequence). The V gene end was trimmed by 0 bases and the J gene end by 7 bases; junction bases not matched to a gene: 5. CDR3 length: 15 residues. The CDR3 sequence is CASSLADRAGGELFF. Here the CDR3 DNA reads TGTGCCAGCAGCTTAGCAGACAGGGCCGGCGGGGAGCTGTTTTTT.

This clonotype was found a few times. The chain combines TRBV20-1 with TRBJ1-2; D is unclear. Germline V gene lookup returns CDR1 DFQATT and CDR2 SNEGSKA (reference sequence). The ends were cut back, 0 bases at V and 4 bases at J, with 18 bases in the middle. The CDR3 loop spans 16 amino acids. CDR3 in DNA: TGCAGTGCTAGAGATCGAAGATGGGAGGGTGCCTATGGCTACACCTTC. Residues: CSARDRRWEGAYGYTF.

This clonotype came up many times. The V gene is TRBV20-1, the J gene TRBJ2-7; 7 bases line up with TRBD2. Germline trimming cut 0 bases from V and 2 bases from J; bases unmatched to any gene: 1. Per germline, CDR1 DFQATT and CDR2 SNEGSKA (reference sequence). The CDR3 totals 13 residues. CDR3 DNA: TGCAGTGCTAGAGAGGCGGGAGCCTACGAGCAGTACTTC. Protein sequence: CSAREAGAYEQYF.

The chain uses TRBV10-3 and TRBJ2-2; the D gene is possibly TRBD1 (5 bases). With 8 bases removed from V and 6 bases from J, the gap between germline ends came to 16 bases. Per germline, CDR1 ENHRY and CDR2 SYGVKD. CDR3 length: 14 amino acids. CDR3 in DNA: TGTGCCATCGGTCGAGGAGCAGGGCCCGGGGAGCTGTTTTTT. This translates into CAIGRGAGPGELFF.

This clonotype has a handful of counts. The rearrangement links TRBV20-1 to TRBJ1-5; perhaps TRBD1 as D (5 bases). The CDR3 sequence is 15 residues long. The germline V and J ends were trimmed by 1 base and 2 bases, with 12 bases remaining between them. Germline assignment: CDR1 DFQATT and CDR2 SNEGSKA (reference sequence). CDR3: CSARGQGGGNQPQHF. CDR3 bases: TGCAGTGCTAGAGGGCAGGGCGGGGGCAATCAGCCCCAGCATTTT.

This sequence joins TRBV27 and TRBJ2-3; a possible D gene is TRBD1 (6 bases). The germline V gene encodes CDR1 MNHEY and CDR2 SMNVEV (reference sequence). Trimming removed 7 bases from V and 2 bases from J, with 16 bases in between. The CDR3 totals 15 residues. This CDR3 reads CASTQRQAHTDTQYF. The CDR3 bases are TGTGCCAGCACCCAAAGACAGGCCCACACAGATACGCAGTATTTT.

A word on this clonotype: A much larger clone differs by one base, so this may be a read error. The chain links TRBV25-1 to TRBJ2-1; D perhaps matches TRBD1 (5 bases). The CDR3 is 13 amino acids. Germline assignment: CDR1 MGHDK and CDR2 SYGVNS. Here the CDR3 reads CATSRGSYNGQFF. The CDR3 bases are TGTGCCACCAGTAGGGGATCCTACAATGGGCAGTTCTTC.

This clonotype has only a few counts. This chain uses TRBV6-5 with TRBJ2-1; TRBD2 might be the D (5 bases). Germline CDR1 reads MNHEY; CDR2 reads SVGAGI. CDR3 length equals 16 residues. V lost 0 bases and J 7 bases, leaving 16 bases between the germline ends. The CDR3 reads CASSYSKVGVGNEQFF. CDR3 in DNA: TGTGCCAGCAGTTACTCGAAGGTGGGAGTGGGGAATGAGCAGTTCTTC.

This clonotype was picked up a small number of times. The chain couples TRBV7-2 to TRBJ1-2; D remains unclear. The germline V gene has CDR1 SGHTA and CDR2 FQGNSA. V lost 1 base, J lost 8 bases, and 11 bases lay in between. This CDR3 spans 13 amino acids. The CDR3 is CASSLGEVDGYTF. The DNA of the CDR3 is TGTGCCAGCAGCTTAGGGGAGGTAGACGGCTACACCTTC.

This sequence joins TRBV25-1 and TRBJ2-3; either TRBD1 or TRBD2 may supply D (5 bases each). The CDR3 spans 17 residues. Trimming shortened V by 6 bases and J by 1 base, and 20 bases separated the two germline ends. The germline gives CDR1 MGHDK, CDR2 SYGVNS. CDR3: CASSRGRPMGRTDTQYF. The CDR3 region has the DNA TGTGCCAGCAGCCGAGGGCGTCCCATGGGGCGCACAGATACGCAGTATTTT.

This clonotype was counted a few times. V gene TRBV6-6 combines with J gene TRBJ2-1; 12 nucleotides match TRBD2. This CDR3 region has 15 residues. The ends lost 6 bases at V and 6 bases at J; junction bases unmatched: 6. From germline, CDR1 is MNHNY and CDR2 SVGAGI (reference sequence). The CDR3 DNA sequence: TGTGCCAGCAGGCCTAGCGGGAGGGACCTCAATGAGCAGTTCTTC. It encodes CASRPSGRDLNEQFF.

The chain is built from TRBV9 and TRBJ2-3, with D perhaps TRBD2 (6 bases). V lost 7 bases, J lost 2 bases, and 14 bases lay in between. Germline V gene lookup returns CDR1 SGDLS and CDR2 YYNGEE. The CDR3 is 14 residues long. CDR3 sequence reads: CASHPGLYTDTQYF. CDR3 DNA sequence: TGTGCCAGCCACCCGGGACTCTACACAGATACGCAGTATTTT. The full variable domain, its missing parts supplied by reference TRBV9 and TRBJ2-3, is DSGVTQTPKHLITATGQRVTLRCSPRSGDLSVYWYQQSLDQGLQFLIQYYNGEERAKGNILERFSAQQFPDLHSELNLSSLELGDSALYFCASHPGLYTDTQYFGPGTRLTVL.

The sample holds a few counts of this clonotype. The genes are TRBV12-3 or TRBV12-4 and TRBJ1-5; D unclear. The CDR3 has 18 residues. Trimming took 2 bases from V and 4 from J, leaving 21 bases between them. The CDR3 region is CASSLSAVGRVGNQPQHF. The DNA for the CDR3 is TGTGCCAGCAGTTTATCTGCGGTCGGGCGGGTGGGAAATCAGCCCCAGCATTTT.

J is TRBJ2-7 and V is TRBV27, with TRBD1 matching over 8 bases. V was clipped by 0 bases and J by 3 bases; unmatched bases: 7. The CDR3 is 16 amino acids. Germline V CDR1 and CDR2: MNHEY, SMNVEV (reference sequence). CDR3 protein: CASSLSGRTGSYEQYF. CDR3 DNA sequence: TGTGCCAGCAGTTTATCTGGTCGGACAGGGAGCTACGAGCAGTACTTC.

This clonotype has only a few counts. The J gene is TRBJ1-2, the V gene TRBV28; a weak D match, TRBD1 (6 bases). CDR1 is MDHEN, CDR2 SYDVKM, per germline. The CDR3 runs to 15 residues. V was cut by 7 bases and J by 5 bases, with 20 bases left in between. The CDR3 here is CASTSFPTGIYGYTF. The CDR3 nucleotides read TGTGCCAGCACCTCTTTTCCAACAGGGATATATGGCTACACCTTC.

In nucleotides, the CDR3 is TGTGCCAGCGACAACAGGGGATCCTATAATTCACCCCTCCACTTT. It encodes CASDNRGSYNSPLHF. The genes are TRBV6-1 and TRBJ1-6; 7 nucleotides agree with TRBD1. With 8 bases clipped from V and 1 base from J, the junction kept 5 bases outside the gene matches. This CDR3 has 15 amino acids. Germline CDR1 and CDR2: MNHNS and SASEGT.

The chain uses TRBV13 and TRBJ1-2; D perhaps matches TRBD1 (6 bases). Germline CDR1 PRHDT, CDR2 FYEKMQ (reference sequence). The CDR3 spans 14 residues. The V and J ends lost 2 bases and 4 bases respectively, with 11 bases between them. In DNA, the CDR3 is TGTGCCAGCAGCTTATGGCAGGGGTGCTATGGCTACACCTTC. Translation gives CASSLWQGCYGYTF.

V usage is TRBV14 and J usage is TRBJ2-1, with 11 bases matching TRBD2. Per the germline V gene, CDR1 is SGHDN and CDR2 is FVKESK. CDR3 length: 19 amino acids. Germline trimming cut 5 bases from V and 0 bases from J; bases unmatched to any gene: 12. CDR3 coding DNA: TGTGCCAGCAGCTCGAGAAGTAGCGGGAGGGCCCTCTCCTACAATGAGCAGTTCTTC. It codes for CASSSRSSGRALSYNEQFF.